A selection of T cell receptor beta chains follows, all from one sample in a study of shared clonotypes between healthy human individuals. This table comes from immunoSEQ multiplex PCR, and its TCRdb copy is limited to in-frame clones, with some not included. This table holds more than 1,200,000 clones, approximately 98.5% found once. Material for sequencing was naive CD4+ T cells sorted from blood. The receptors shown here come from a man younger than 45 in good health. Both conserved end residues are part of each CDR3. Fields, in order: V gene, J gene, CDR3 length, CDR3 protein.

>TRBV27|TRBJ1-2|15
CASSGSHRGDYGYTF
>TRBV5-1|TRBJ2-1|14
CASSLGRVHNEQFF
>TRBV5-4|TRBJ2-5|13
CASSFPGVETQYF
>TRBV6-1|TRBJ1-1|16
CASSDRRSPLNTEAFF
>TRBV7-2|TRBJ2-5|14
CASRNVTGYETQYF
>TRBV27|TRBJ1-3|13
CASSLVPGNTIYF
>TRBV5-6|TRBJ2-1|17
CASSFEGGLALSREQFF
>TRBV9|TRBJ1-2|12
CASSTRDSDYTF
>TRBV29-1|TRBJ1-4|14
CSVQATGPNEKLFF
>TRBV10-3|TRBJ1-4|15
CAISENRTPNEKLFF
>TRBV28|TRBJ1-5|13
CASRGTVNQPQHF
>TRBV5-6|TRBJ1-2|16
CASSRPRQGAGYGYTF
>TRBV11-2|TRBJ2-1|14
CASSSDLFYNEQFF
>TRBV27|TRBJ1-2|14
CASSSVGEPYGYTF
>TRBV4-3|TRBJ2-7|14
CASSQDIGTAFQYF
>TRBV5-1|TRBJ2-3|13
CASSLSSTDTQYF
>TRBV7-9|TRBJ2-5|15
CASSQARTGEETQYF
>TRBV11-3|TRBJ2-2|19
CASSLDGQRDYMETGELFF